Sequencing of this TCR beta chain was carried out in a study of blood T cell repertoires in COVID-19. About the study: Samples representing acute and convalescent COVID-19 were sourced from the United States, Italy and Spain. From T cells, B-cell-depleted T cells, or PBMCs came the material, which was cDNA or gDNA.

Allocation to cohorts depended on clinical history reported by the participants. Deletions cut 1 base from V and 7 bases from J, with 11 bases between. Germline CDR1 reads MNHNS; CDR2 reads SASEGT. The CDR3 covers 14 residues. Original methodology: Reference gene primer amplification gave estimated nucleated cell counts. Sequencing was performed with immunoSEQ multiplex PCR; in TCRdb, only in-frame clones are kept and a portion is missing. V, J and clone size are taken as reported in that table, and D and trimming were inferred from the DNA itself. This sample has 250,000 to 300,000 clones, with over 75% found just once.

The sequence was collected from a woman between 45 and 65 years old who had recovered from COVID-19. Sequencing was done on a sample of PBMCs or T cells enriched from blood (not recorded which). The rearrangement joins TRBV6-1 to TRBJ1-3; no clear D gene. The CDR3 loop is CASSEDFGDNTIYF. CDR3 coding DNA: TGTGCCAGCAGTGAAGATTTTGGAGATAACACCATATATTTT.